One and the same sample provided the 20 T cell receptor beta chains below, sequenced in a study of blood T cell repertoires in COVID-19. Measured with immunoSEQ multiplex PCR; TCRdb has only the in-frame clones, and not every one. The sample has approximately 91,000 clones; about 81% are singletons. Sequences were obtained from peripheral blood. The receptors come from a man aged 65-85 years with acute or convalescent COVID-19.

The chain employs TRBV5-1 and TRBJ2-2; 16 nucleotides align to TRBD2. In germline, CDR1 is SGHRS, CDR2 YFSETQ. The CDR3 has 17 amino acids. The V segment lost 7 bases and the J segment 4 bases; nucleotides outside the gene matches: 7. The CDR3 spells CASHPGLAGGTTGELFF. The CDR3, as DNA: TGCGCCAGCCATCCGGGACTAGCGGGGGGGACCACCGGGGAGCTGTTTTTT.

The chain carries TRBV28 and TRBJ2-3; a weak D match, TRBD2 (5 bases). Trimming took off 3 bases at V and 8 bases at J, with 15 bases between the two ends. The germline V gene has CDR1 MDHEN and CDR2 SYDVKM. CDR3 length equals 14 residues. CDR3 nucleotide sequence: TGTGCCAGCAGTTTTGGGAGCGTGTTGGGTACGCAGTATTTT. Translating gives CASSFGSVLGTQYF.

The chain has TRBV6-2 or TRBV6-3 and TRBJ2-5; D is unresolved. The CDR3 contains 12 residues. The V end was cut by 4 bases, the J end by 7 bases, with 10 bases between. Germline V gene data show CDR1 as MNHEY and CDR2 as SVGEGT. The CDR3, as DNA: TGTGCCAGCAGTTTCACCTACGGGACCCAGTACTTC. Amino acids: CASSFTYGTQYF.

The chain carries TRBV6-6 and TRBJ1-1; TRBD1 matches 7 bases. V was clipped by 10 bases and J by 4 bases; unmatched bases: 9. The CDR3 covers 13 residues. Germline CDR1 reads MNHNY; CDR2 reads SVGAGI (reference sequence). DNA of the CDR3: TGTGCCACCTTGCCGACAGGGAGCACTGAAGCTTTCTTT. Translated: CATLPTGSTEAFF.

This chain connects TRBV7-8 to TRBJ1-2, with D maybe TRBD1 (5 bases). The CDR3 loop spans 13 amino acids. Looked up from germline, CDR1 is SGHVS and CDR2 is FQNEAQ. V was cut by 4 bases and J by 8 bases, with 14 bases left in between. In DNA, the CDR3 is TGTGCCAGCAGCTCCTCGCCGGGGGTGGGCTACACCTTC. As protein: CASSSSPGVGYTF.

CDR3 loop: CATSDPTGGSTGELFF. CDR3 nucleotides: TGTGCCACCAGTGACCCGACAGGGGGTAGCACCGGGGAGCTGTTTTTT. The chain couples TRBV24-1 to TRBJ2-2; TRBD1 aligns across 9 bases. V gave up 4 bases and J gave up 4 bases; unmatched junction bases: 6. CDR1 is KGHDR and CDR2 is SFDVKD in the germline V gene. The CDR3 extends over 16 amino acids.

The chain carries TRBV28 and TRBJ2-7; D ambiguous. V was pared by 2 bases and J by 3 bases, with 11 bases between. The germline CDR1 and CDR2 sequences are MDHEN and SYDVKM. The CDR3 is 14 residues long. The CDR3 sequence is CASSLVGKFYEQYF. The DNA for the CDR3 is TGTGCCAGCAGTTTAGTGGGCAAGTTCTACGAGCAGTACTTC.

The V call is TRBV5-6, the J call TRBJ1-6, with a weak D call TRBD1 (6 bases). CDR1 is SGHDT, CDR2 YYEEEE, per germline. The CDR3 has 17 amino acids. The V end lost 2 bases, the J end lost 6 bases, and 18 bases lay between the germline ends. The chain's CDR3 is CASSLTGFTGFNSPLHF. The DNA for the CDR3 is TGTGCCAGCAGCTTAACGGGTTTTACAGGGTTTAATTCACCCCTCCACTTT. Complete variable domain (other parts from reference TRBV5-6 and TRBJ1-6): DAGVTQSPTHLIKTRGQQVTLRCSPKSGHDTVSWYQQALGQGPQFIFQYYEEEERQRGNFPDRFSGHQFPNYSSELNVNALLLGDSALYLCASSLTGFTGFNSPLHFGNGTRLTVT.

The chain couples TRBV6-6 to TRBJ1-3; 8 positions match TRBD1. The V gene's germline CDR1 is MNHNY and CDR2 SVGAGI (reference sequence). The V segment lost 2 bases and the J segment 0 bases; nucleotides outside the gene matches: 3. The CDR3 covers 16 residues. For the CDR3, the DNA is TGTGCCAGCAGTTACACAGGGGGAAACTCTGGAAACACCATATATTTT. Encoded protein: CASSYTGGNSGNTIYF.

The chain employs TRBV5-5 and TRBJ1-4; D perhaps matches TRBD1 (6 bases). The germline gives CDR1 SGHKS, CDR2 YYEKEE (reference sequence). This CDR3 has 16 amino acids. Trimming removed 4 bases from V and 8 bases from J, with 21 bases in between. CDR3 in amino acids: CASSPNPTGRDEKLFF. In DNA, the CDR3 is TGTGCCAGCAGCCCTAACCCCACAGGGAGGGACGAAAAACTGTTTTTT. Full variable domain (outside the CDR3, taken from reference TRBV5-5 and TRBJ1-4): DAGVTQSPTHLIKTRGQQVTLRCSPISGHKSVSWYQQVLGQGPQFIFQYYEKEERGRGNFPDRFSARQFPNYSSELNVNALLLGDSALYLCASSPNPTGRDEKLFFGSGTQLSVL.

V usage is TRBV19 and J usage is TRBJ1-5; D ambiguous. The V gene lost 8 bases and the J gene lost 8 bases, with 16 bases spanning the gap. The CDR3 covers 13 residues. Per the germline V gene, CDR1 is LNHDA and CDR2 is SQIVND (reference sequence). Written as DNA, the CDR3 is TGTGCCAGTGGCGGGGAGGGAATGAAGCCCCAGCATTTT. Protein sequence: CASGGEGMKPQHF.

This chain connects TRBV6-5 to TRBJ2-7, with 8 bases that match TRBD2. V lost 6 bases to trimming and J lost 2 bases; unmatched junction nucleotides: 6. The CDR3 runs 14 residues. Germline V lookup: CDR1 MNHEY, CDR2 SVGAGI. The CDR3 region has the DNA TGTGCCAGCAGGCGGGAGGAGGGTACCTACGAGCAGTACTTC. Protein sequence: CASRREEGTYEQYF.

The rearrangement uses TRBV21-1 and TRBJ2-1; TRBD1 reflects the table's D call only, with no check against the DNA. TRBV21-1 is described as a pseudogene. The CDR3 totals 15 residues. The CDR3 reads CASSKVLTGYNEQFF. The CDR3 coding sequence is TGTGCCAGCAGCAAAGTCCTCACAGGGTACAATGAGCAGTTCTTC.

This sequence joins TRBV30 and TRBJ1-2; no clear D. The CDR3 has 12 amino acids. Trimming left V 3 bases short and J 4 bases short, with 9 bases between. CDR1 is GTSNPN, CDR2 SVGIG, per germline (reference sequence). In DNA form, the CDR3 reads TGTGCCTGGAGCGGTGGGCCCTATGGCTACACCTTC. As protein: CAWSGGPYGYTF.

V gene TRBV4-3 combines with J gene TRBJ2-3, with TRBD1 identical over 8 bases. The CDR3 runs to 17 residues. Germline assignment: CDR1 LGHNA and CDR2 YSLEER. Trimming at V came to 0 bases and at J to 4 bases, leaving 9 bases not matched to a gene. This CDR3 reads CASSQETTAQGADTQYF. The CDR3 DNA reads as TGCGCCAGCAGCCAAGAAACCACGGCACAGGGGGCAGATACGCAGTATTTT.

The chain links TRBV7-9 to TRBJ2-5; 11 bases map to TRBD2. CDR1 and CDR2 (germline): SEHNR, FQNEAQ (reference sequence). V dropped 7 bases and J dropped 5; count of bases not matched to a gene: 9. The CDR3 runs to 15 residues. As DNA, the CDR3 is TGTGCCAGCACCCGGCTAGCGGGAGGACGGGAGACCCAGTACTTC. Translation gives CASTRLAGGRETQYF.

The chain is built from TRBV7-2 and TRBJ2-5; D not resolved. Trimming shortened V by 0 bases and J by 5 bases, and 13 bases separated the two germline ends. Per germline, CDR1 SGHTA and CDR2 FQGNSA. This CDR3 spans 15 amino acids. CDR3 nucleotide sequence: TGTGCCAGCAGCTTAGCGATTGAGGATTCGGAGACCCAGTACTTC. It codes for CASSLAIEDSETQYF.

The rearrangement joins TRBV5-6 to TRBJ1-6, with 9 bases identical to TRBD1. The CDR3 sequence is 16 residues long. Unmatched junction bases numbered 10, after V lost 4 bases and J lost 8 bases. Looked up from germline, CDR1 is SGHDT and CDR2 is YYEEEE. CDR3 DNA sequence: TGTGCCAGCAGCGCCGGACAGGGGCGAGTCGATTCACCCCTCCACTTT. Its protein is CASSAGQGRVDSPLHF.

The chain combines TRBV4-2 with TRBJ2-2, with D maybe TRBD1 (5 bases). Trimming cost V 4 bases and J 3 bases, with 9 bases left between them. Germline V gives CDR1 LGHNA, CDR2 YNFKEQ. The CDR3 covers 14 residues. CDR3 DNA sequence: TGTGCCAGCAGCCCAGGGTTGTACACCGGGGAGCTGTTTTTT. Protein: CASSPGLYTGELFF.

The chain recombines TRBV28 with TRBJ2-1; D may be TRBD2 (6 bases). The CDR3 covers 16 residues. Germline V gene lookup returns CDR1 MDHEN and CDR2 SYDVKM. With 7 bases removed from V and 1 base from J, the gap between germline ends came to 17 bases. CDR3 sequence (DNA): TGTGCCAGCAAAAATCAGGCGGGGTTTTCCTACAATGAGCAGTTCTTC. This gives the protein CASKNQAGFSYNEQFF. Combining the CDR3 with reference TRBV28 and TRBJ2-1 gives the whole variable domain DVKVTQSSRYLVKRTGEKVFLECVQDMDHENMFWYRQDPGLGLRLIYFSYDVKMKEKGDIPEGYSVSREKKERFSLILESASTNQTSMYLCASKNQAGFSYNEQFFGPGTRLTVL.